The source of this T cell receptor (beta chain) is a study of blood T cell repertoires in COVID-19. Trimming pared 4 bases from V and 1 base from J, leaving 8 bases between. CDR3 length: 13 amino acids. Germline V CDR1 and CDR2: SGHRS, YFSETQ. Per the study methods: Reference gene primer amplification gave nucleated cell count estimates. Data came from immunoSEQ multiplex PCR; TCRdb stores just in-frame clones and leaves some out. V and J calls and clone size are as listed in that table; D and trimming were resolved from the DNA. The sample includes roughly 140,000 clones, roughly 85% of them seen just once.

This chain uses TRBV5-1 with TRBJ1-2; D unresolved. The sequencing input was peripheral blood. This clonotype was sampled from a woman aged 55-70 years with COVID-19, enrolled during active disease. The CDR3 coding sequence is TGCGCCAGCAGCCCGGACTATAACTATGGCTACACCTTC. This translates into CASSPDYNYGYTF.